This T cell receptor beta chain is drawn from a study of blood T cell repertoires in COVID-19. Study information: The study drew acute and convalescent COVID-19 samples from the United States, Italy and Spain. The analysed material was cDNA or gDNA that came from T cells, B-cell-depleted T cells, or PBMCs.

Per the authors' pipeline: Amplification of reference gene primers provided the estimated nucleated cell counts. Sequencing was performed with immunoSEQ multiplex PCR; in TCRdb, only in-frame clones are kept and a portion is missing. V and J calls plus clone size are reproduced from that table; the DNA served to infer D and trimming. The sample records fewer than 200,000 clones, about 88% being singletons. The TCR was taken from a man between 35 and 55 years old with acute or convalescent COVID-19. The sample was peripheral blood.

DNA of the CDR3: TGTGCCAGCAAACGGACAGGGGAGATTGGCTACACCTTC. This gives the protein CASKRTGEIGYTF. The rearrangement joins TRBV6-5 to TRBJ1-2, with 9 bases fitting TRBD1. J lost 7 bases, V lost 7 bases, and 7 bases had no gene match. Germline V gives CDR1 MNHEY, CDR2 SVGAGI. The CDR3 is 13 residues long.